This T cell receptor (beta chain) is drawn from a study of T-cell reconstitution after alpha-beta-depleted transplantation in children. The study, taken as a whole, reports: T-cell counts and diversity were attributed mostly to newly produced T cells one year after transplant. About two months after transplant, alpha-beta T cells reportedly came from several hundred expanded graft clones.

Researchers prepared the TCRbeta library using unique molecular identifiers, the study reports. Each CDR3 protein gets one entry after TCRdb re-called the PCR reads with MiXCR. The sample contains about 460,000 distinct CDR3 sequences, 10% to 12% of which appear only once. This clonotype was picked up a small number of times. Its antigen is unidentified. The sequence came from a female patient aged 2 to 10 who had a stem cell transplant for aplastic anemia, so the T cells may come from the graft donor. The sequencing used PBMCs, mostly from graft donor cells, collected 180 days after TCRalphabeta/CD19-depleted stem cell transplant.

The CDR3 DNA reads TGTGCCAGCAGATCGGAGAAGAACACTGAAGCTTTCTTT. Amino acids: CASRSEKNTEAFF. The chain links TRBV7-9 to TRBJ1-1, with unresolved D. The CDR3 is 13 residues long. Germline V lookup: CDR1 SEHNR, CDR2 FQNEAQ (reference sequence). V dropped 6 bases and J dropped 1 base, with 9 bases sitting between them. Supplemented by reference TRBV7-9 and TRBJ1-1, the full variable domain reads DTGVSQNPRHKITKRGQNVTFRCDPISEHNRLYWYRQTLGQGPEFLTYFQNEAQLEKSRLLSDRFSAERPKGSFSTLEIQRTEQGDSAMYLCASRSEKNTEAFFGQGTRLTVV.